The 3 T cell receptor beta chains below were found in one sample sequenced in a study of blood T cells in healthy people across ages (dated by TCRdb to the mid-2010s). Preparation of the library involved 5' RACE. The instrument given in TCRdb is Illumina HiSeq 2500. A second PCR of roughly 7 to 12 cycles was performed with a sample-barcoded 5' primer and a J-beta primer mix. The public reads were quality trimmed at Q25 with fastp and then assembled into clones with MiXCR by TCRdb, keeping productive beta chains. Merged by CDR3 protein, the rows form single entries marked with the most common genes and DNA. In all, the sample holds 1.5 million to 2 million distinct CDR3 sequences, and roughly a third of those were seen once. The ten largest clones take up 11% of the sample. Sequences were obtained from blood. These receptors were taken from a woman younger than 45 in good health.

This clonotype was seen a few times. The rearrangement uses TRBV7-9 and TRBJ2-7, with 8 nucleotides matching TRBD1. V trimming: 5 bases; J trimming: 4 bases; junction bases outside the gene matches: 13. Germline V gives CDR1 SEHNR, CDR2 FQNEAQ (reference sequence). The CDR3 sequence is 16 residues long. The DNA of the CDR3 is TGTGCCAGCAGCGGACCGGGACAGGCGGGACCTTACGAGCAGTACTTC. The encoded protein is CASSGPGQAGPYEQYF.

CDR3 nucleotide sequence: TGTGCCAGCAGCCCCGGCGGGAGTAATTCACCCCTCCACTTT. Its translation is CASSPGGSNSPLHF. The chain employs TRBV2 and TRBJ1-6; no definite D call. The germline V gene has CDR1 SNHLY and CDR2 FYNNEI. Between the trimmed V and J ends, which lost 6 bases and 6 bases, there was a span of 12 bases. This CDR3 has 14 residues.

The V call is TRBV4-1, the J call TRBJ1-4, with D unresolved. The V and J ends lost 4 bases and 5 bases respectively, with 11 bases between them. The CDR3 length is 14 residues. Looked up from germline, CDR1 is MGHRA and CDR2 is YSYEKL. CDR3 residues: CASSRGMENEKLFF. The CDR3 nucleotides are TGCGCCAGCAGCCGAGGGATGGAAAATGAAAAACTGTTTTTT.